The subject of this entry is one T cell receptor beta chain. Its target is not known. This entry comes from a study of T cell repertoires in cytomegalovirus infection. Study context: Both a matching HLA type and CMV infection were indicated by public TCR beta signatures. Regarding the study as a whole: HLA-C-restricted CMV-specific TCR beta clonotypes prevailed in the ex vivo response.

Via MiXCR, TCRdb re-called the reads, giving one row per CDR3 protein. The repertoire has hundreds of thousands of distinct CDR3 sequences, approximately 31% of them found once; the top ten carry 12% to 15%. Trimming took 7 bases from V and 4 from J; bases not matched to a gene: 12. Germline CDR1 and CDR2: MNHEY and SVGAGI. This CDR3 has 18 amino acids. The receptor was isolated from a human donor in good health (CMV status not recorded). Some clones in this sample may be carry-over from other donors' samples. The chain carries TRBV6-5 and TRBJ2-3; TRBD2 matches 15 bases. Sample: PBMCs. This CDR3 reads CASTLTGLAGGPSDTQYF. Here the CDR3 DNA reads TGTGCCAGCACCCTAACAGGACTAGCGGGGGGGCCCTCAGATACGCAGTATTTT.